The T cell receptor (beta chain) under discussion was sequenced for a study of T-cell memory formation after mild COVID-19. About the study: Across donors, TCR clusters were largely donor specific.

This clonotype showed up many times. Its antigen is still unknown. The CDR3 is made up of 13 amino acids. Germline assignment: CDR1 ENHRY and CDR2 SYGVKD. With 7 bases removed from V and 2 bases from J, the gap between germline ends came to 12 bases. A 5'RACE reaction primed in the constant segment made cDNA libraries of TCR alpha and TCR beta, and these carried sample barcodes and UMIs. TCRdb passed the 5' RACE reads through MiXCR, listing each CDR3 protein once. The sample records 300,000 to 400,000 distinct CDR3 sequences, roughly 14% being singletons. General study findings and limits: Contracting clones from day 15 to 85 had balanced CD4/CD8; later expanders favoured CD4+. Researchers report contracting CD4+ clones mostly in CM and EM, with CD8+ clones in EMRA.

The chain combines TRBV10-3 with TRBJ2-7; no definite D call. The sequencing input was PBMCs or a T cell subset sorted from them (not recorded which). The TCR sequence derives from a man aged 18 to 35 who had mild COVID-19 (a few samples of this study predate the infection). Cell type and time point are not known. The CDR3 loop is CAITAGLAYEQYF. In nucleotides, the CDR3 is TGTGCCATCACCGCTGGGTTAGCCTACGAGCAGTACTTC.